This is a list of T cell receptor beta chains from one sample in a study of vaccination and CD4 T cells after COVID-19. No antigen has been identified for these receptors. MiXCR, run by TCRdb on the PCR reads, gives a single entry per CDR3 protein. The table has about 10,000 distinct CDR3 sequences, 30% seen once. Sequencing used CD4+ T cells from blood, cultured in vitro, obtained after SARS-CoV-2 vaccination. Receptors originate from a human donor who had recovered from COVID-19. The CDR3 runs from the conserved cysteine through the conserved F or W. A D gene is named only where the DNA matches it firmly. Part of the rows lack a size; the others show once, few, many or a class for expanded clones.

v_gene: TRBV7-3; d_gene: .; j_gene: TRBJ2-6; abundance: .; CDR3aa: CASSSQGAGANVLTF; CDR3nt: TGTGCCAGCAGCTCTCAGGGTGCTGGGGCCAACGTCCTGACTTTC
v_gene: TRBV27; d_gene: TRBD2; j_gene: TRBJ2-3; abundance: few; CDR3aa: CASREAHGGGSTDTQYF; CDR3nt: TGTGCCAGCAGAGAGGCCCATGGGGGGGGAAGCACAGATACGCAGTATTTT
v_gene: TRBV20-1; d_gene: .; j_gene: TRBJ1-2; abundance: few; CDR3aa: CSARVPRGNYGYTF; CDR3nt: TGCAGTGCTAGAGTGCCCAGGGGCAACTATGGCTACACCTTC
v_gene: TRBV24-1; d_gene: .; j_gene: TRBJ2-5; abundance: .; CDR3aa: CATSGRVDRETQYF; CDR3nt: TGTGCCACCAGTGGCAGGGTAGATAGGGAGACCCAGTACTTC
v_gene: TRBV7-2; d_gene: .; j_gene: TRBJ2-1; abundance: medium-sized; CDR3aa: CASSLVGRVGEQFF; CDR3nt: TGTGCCAGCAGCTTAGTTGGGCGGGTCGGTGAGCAGTTCTTC
v_gene: TRBV19; d_gene: TRBD1; j_gene: TRBJ2-5; abundance: .; CDR3aa: CASSPRMQGEETQYF; CDR3nt: TGTGCCAGTAGTCCCCGAATGCAGGGGGAAGAGACCCAGTACTTC
v_gene: TRBV15; d_gene: .; j_gene: TRBJ1-3; abundance: .; CDR3aa: CATRERAQATVSSGNTIYF; CDR3nt: TGTGCCACCAGGGAAAGGGCCCAGGCGACAGTCTCCTCTGGAAACACCATATATTTT
v_gene: TRBV7-2; d_gene: TRBD1; j_gene: TRBJ1-4; abundance: .; CDR3aa: CASSSGQVHEKLFF; CDR3nt: TGTGCCAGCAGCTCGGGACAGGTTCATGAAAAACTGTTTTTT
v_gene: TRBV28; d_gene: TRBD2; j_gene: TRBJ2-4; abundance: few; CDR3aa: CASSSPTSGMENIQYF; CDR3nt: TGTGCCAGCAGTTCCCCGACTAGCGGGATGGAAAACATTCAGTACTTC
v_gene: TRBV14; d_gene: .; j_gene: TRBJ1-1; abundance: .; CDR3aa: CASSLAARGVDTEAFF; CDR3nt: TGTGCCAGCAGCCTCGCGGCGCGGGGGGTGGACACTGAAGCTTTCTTT
v_gene: TRBV6-2/TRBV6-3; d_gene: TRBD1; j_gene: TRBJ2-3; abundance: .; CDR3aa: CASSSLDREADTQYF; CDR3nt: TGTGCCAGCAGTTCCCTGGACAGGGAGGCAGATACGCAGTATTTT
v_gene: TRBV7-2; d_gene: TRBD2; j_gene: TRBJ2-3; abundance: .; CDR3aa: CASSPPGLAGGVDTQYF; CDR3nt: TGTGCCAGCAGCCCTCCGGGACTAGCGGGAGGGGTGGATACGCAGTATTTT
v_gene: TRBV7-2; d_gene: .; j_gene: TRBJ1-3; abundance: .; CDR3aa: CASSWTPATIYF; CDR3nt: TGTGCCAGCAGCTGGACCCCGGCTACCATATATTTT
v_gene: TRBV7-2; d_gene: .; j_gene: TRBJ2-3; abundance: .; CDR3aa: CASSLWQGLRTDTQYF; CDR3nt: TGTGCCAGCAGCTTGTGGCAGGGGCTACGCACAGATACGCAGTATTTT
v_gene: TRBV7-2; d_gene: .; j_gene: TRBJ2-2; abundance: .; CDR3aa: CASSFKGPNTGELFF; CDR3nt: TGTGCCAGCAGCTTTAAGGGTCCGAACACCGGGGAGCTGTTTTTT
v_gene: TRBV19; d_gene: .; j_gene: TRBJ1-1; abundance: few; CDR3aa: CASSAGTLRDTEAFF; CDR3nt: TGTGCCAGTTCAGCCGGGACCCTTAGGGACACTGAAGCTTTCTTT
v_gene: TRBV6-5; d_gene: .; j_gene: TRBJ1-2; abundance: medium-sized; CDR3aa: CASSYSSGVGGYTF; CDR3nt: TGTGCCAGCAGTTACTCGTCGGGGGTAGGTGGCTACACCTTC
v_gene: TRBV28; d_gene: .; j_gene: TRBJ2-7; abundance: few; CDR3aa: CASGRSFYEQYF; CDR3nt: TGTGCCAGCGGCCGATCGTTTTACGAGCAGTACTTC
v_gene: TRBV28; d_gene: .; j_gene: TRBJ1-1; abundance: .; CDR3aa: CATSGGRTEAFF; CDR3nt: TGTGCCACCAGCGGAGGAAGGACTGAAGCTTTCTTT
v_gene: TRBV19; d_gene: .; j_gene: TRBJ1-2; abundance: few; CDR3aa: CASSFGLGAPANYGYTF; CDR3nt: TGTGCCAGTAGTTTCGGTTTAGGGGCGCCCGCTAACTATGGCTACACCTTC
v_gene: TRBV11-2; d_gene: .; j_gene: TRBJ2-6; abundance: .; CDR3aa: CASSLGRSGANVLTF; CDR3nt: TGTGCCAGCAGCTTAGGGCGCTCTGGGGCCAACGTCCTGACTTTC
v_gene: TRBV5-1; d_gene: TRBD1; j_gene: TRBJ2-5; abundance: .; CDR3aa: CASSLGQGARETQYF; CDR3nt: TGCGCCAGCAGCTTGGGACAGGGGGCGCGGGAGACCCAGTACTTC
v_gene: TRBV20-1; d_gene: TRBD1; j_gene: TRBJ2-2; abundance: .; CDR3aa: CSAGQGEGTGELFF; CDR3nt: TGCAGTGCGGGACAGGGGGAGGGTACCGGGGAGCTGTTTTTT
v_gene: TRBV7-2; d_gene: TRBD1; j_gene: TRBJ2-7; abundance: .; CDR3aa: CASSLQGQASYEQYF; CDR3nt: TGTGCCAGCAGCTTACAGGGACAGGCATCCTACGAGCAGTACTTC
v_gene: TRBV10-2; d_gene: TRBD1; j_gene: TRBJ1-2; abundance: .; CDR3aa: CASSGTGDGYTF; CDR3nt: TGCGCCAGCAGTGGGACAGGGGATGGCTACACCTTC
v_gene: TRBV27; d_gene: .; j_gene: TRBJ2-2; abundance: .; CDR3aa: CASGFTQGNTGELFF; CDR3nt: TGTGCCAGCGGGTTTACCCAGGGAAACACCGGGGAGCTGTTTTTT
v_gene: TRBV6-1; d_gene: .; j_gene: TRBJ2-7; abundance: few; CDR3aa: CASSNRALPYEQYF; CDR3nt: TGTGCCAGCAGTAACAGAGCTTTACCCTACGAGCAGTACTTC
v_gene: TRBV2; d_gene: .; j_gene: TRBJ2-5; abundance: .; CDR3aa: CASSAQQGQETQYF; CDR3nt: TGTGCCAGCAGCGCCCAACAGGGCCAAGAGACCCAGTACTTC
v_gene: TRBV28; d_gene: .; j_gene: TRBJ1-6; abundance: .; CDR3aa: CASSWGSSYNSPLHF; CDR3nt: TGTGCCAGCAGTTGGGGGAGCTCCTATAATTCACCCCTCCACTTT
v_gene: TRBV19; d_gene: .; j_gene: TRBJ1-1; abundance: .; CDR3aa: CASSGRGRATNTEAFF; CDR3nt: TGTGCCAGCAGTGGCCGAGGTCGGGCAACGAACACTGAAGCTTTCTTT
v_gene: TRBV5-4; d_gene: TRBD2; j_gene: TRBJ2-5; abundance: few; CDR3aa: CASSLVTSGQETQYF; CDR3nt: TGTGCCAGCAGCTTGGTTACTAGCGGACAAGAGACCCAGTACTTC
v_gene: TRBV4-1; d_gene: .; j_gene: TRBJ1-2; abundance: few; CDR3aa: CASSRLGGNNYGYTF; CDR3nt: TGCGCCAGCAGCCGCCTCGGGGGTAATAACTATGGCTACACCTTC
v_gene: TRBV20-1; d_gene: TRBD2; j_gene: TRBJ2-1; abundance: few; CDR3aa: CSARASGFYNEQFF; CDR3nt: TGCAGTGCTAGGGCTAGCGGATTCTACAATGAGCAGTTCTTC
v_gene: TRBV27; d_gene: .; j_gene: TRBJ1-1; abundance: medium-sized; CDR3aa: CASSLPPAGALNTEAFF; CDR3nt: TGTGCCAGCAGTTTACCCCCAGCCGGGGCCCTAAACACTGAAGCTTTCTTT
v_gene: TRBV7-2; d_gene: TRBD1; j_gene: TRBJ2-3; abundance: .; CDR3aa: CASRLGGGGTDTQYF; CDR3nt: TGTGCCAGCAGATTAGGGGGCGGTGGGACAGATACGCAGTATTTT
v_gene: TRBV6-1; d_gene: .; j_gene: TRBJ2-7; abundance: few; CDR3aa: CGWQEGYEQYF; CDR3nt: TGTGGCTGGCAGGAGGGCTACGAGCAGTACTTC
v_gene: TRBV6-2/TRBV6-3; d_gene: TRBD2; j_gene: TRBJ2-1; abundance: .; CDR3aa: CASRAPGLVAYNEQFF; CDR3nt: TGTGCCAGCAGAGCACCGGGACTAGTGGCCTACAATGAGCAGTTCTTC
v_gene: TRBV4-2; d_gene: TRBD1; j_gene: TRBJ2-7; abundance: .; CDR3aa: CASSLGQGANEQYF; CDR3nt: TGTGCCAGCAGCTTGGGACAGGGAGCTAACGAGCAGTACTTC